This T cell receptor beta chain was observed in a study of neurological immune-mediated disorders. TCRdb independently ran MiXCR on the 5' RACE reads; one entry per CDR3 protein. The table has approximately 130,000 distinct CDR3 sequences, about 3.4% seen once. CDR1 and CDR2 (germline): KGHDR, SFDVKD. This CDR3 is 13 amino acids long. V lost 1 base and J 8 bases, leaving 8 bases between the germline ends. This clonotype was found many times. This TCR was recovered from a young woman with multiple sclerosis. This chain connects TRBV24-1 to TRBJ2-1; the D gene is possibly TRBD2 (5 bases). The sample taken for sequencing was PBMCs. The CDR3 coding sequence is TGTGCCACCAGTGATTTAGGTAGCGATGAGCAGTTCTTC. Its protein is CATSDLGSDEQFF.